Shown below are 22 T cell receptor beta chains from a single sample sequenced in a study of CD8+ T cells in alopecia areata. Treatment denoted: oral pan-JAK inhibitor, 5-10 mg twice daily. RNA, once extracted, was reverse transcribed into cDNA for use as the sequencing template. Generated by immunoSEQ multiplex PCR, the TCRdb table keeps only in-frame clones and is missing some. The table records about 200,000 clones, roughly three fifths of them present only once. The specimen was CD4+ T cells sorted from blood, collected at week 4, from a patient treated with tofacitinib. The receptor set was obtained from a human donor with alopecia areata.

The gene calls are TRBV19 and TRBJ2-1; 9 nucleotides agree with TRBD2. The junction had 5 bases not matched to a gene; V was cut back by 5 bases and J by 9 bases. The CDR3 covers 13 residues. In germline, CDR1 is LNHDA, CDR2 SQIVND (reference sequence). This CDR3 is CASSVAGAGEQFF. CDR3 DNA: TGTGCCAGTAGTGTAGCGGGGGCCGGTGAGCAGTTCTTC.

This clone was detected only a few times. This chain links TRBV5-5 with TRBJ2-3; the D is unclear. CDR1 SGHKS and CDR2 YYEKEE come from the germline V gene (reference sequence). Trimming pared 0 bases from V and 0 bases from J, leaving 2 bases between. The CDR3 extends over 13 amino acids. In nucleotides, the CDR3 is TGTGCCAGCAGCTTGGAGAGCACAGATACGCAGTATTTT. It codes for CASSLESTDTQYF.

This clone appeared a few times. The gene calls are TRBV19 and TRBJ1-5; 7 bases are a match to TRBD1. Germline values: CDR1 LNHDA, CDR2 SQIVND (reference sequence). With V trimmed by 6 bases and J by 5 bases, 10 bases remained unmatched. The CDR3 is 15 residues long. The CDR3 DNA is TGTGCCAGTAGGGTCGGGCAGGGGGTATATCAGCCCCAGCATTTT. It specifies CASRVGQGVYQPQHF.

The chain is built from TRBV30 and TRBJ2-1, with D maybe TRBD2 (6 bases). Trimming pared 5 bases from V and 2 bases from J, leaving 13 bases between. Germline lookup yields CDR1 GTSNPN and CDR2 SVGIG (reference sequence). CDR3 size: 14 residues. The CDR3 nucleotides read TGTGCCTGGGCCGGAGGGGTCACCTACAATGAGCAGTTCTTC. It encodes CAWAGGVTYNEQFF. Drawing the rest from reference TRBV30 and TRBJ2-1, the complete variable domain is SQTIHQWPATLVQPVGSPLSLECTVEGTSNPNLYWYRQAAGRGLQLLFYSVGIGQISSEVPQNLSASRPQDRQFILSSKKLLLSDSGFYLCAWAGGVTYNEQFFGPGTRLTVL.

The rearrangement joins TRBV29-1 to TRBJ2-3; no firm D call. The CDR3 consists of 15 residues. V lost 4 bases and J lost 2, with 16 bases in between. Germline CDR1 SQVTM, CDR2 ANQGSEA. CDR3 coding DNA: TGCAGCGTTGGAGGCCCCCAAATACACACAGATACGCAGTATTTT. Residues: CSVGGPQIHTDTQYF.

V and J are TRBV10-3 and TRBJ1-2; TRBD1 aligns across 8 bases. The length of the CDR3 is 15 residues. Germline V CDR1 and CDR2: ENHRY, SYGVKD. With 4 bases clipped from V and 0 bases from J, the junction kept 4 bases outside the gene matches. CDR3 nucleotide sequence: TGTGCCATCAGTGCCGGACAGGGCGCTAACTATGGCTACACCTTC. Translated: CAISAGQGANYGYTF.

The chain couples TRBV5-1 to TRBJ2-7; TRBD1 agrees at 7 bases. The V segment lost 3 bases and the J segment 3 bases; nucleotides outside the gene matches: 6. Germline CDR1 is SGHRS and CDR2 is YFSETQ. The CDR3 runs to 14 residues. Here the CDR3 reads CASSWNPGGYEQYF. Here the CDR3 DNA reads TGCGCCAGCAGCTGGAACCCAGGGGGCTACGAGCAGTACTTC.

The J gene is TRBJ2-3, the V gene TRBV2; D possibly uses TRBD1 or TRBD2 (5 bases each). Per the germline V gene, CDR1 is SNHLY and CDR2 is FYNNEI. The CDR3 sequence is 15 residues long. The V and J ends lost 1 base and 2 bases respectively, with 10 bases between them. The CDR3 here is CASSEGGAVTDTQYF. CDR3 sequence (DNA): TGTGCCAGCAGTGAAGGAGGGGCCGTCACAGATACGCAGTATTTT.

J is TRBJ2-3 and V is TRBV10-3; 10 bases are a match to TRBD2. After removal of 10 bases from V and 5 bases from J, the junction contained 6 bases not matched to a gene. The germline V gene has CDR1 ENHRY and CDR2 SYGVKD. This CDR3 spans 13 amino acids. The CDR3: CATGTSVGDTQYF. The CDR3 nucleotides are TGTGCCACCGGGACTAGCGTGGGAGATACGCAGTATTTT.

The chain joins TRBV6-1 to TRBJ2-3; 8 bases fit TRBD2. In germline, CDR1 is MNHNS, CDR2 SASEGT. The J segment lost 4 bases and the V segment lost 7 bases, leaving 7 bases of the junction unmatched. The CDR3 loop spans 14 amino acids. DNA of the CDR3: TGTGCCAGCACCCGCGGCGGGGGGCCAGATACGCAGTATTTT. This sequence encodes CASTRGGGPDTQYF.

This chain uses TRBV30 with TRBJ2-1; D gene uncertain. Trimming removed 5 bases from V and 1 base from J, with 12 bases in between. The CDR3 has 14 amino acids. Per the germline V gene, CDR1 is GTSNPN and CDR2 is SVGIG (reference sequence). The CDR3 loop is CAWVKGVSYNEQFF. The DNA for the CDR3 is TGTGCCTGGGTCAAGGGCGTGTCCTACAATGAGCAGTTCTTC.

CDR3 DNA sequence: TGTGCCAGCAGCCGATCCTCACGTTACGAGCAGTACTTC. It codes for CASSRSSRYEQYF. This chain links TRBV7-8 with TRBJ2-7; D is ambiguous. There are 13 residues in the CDR3. The germline CDR1 and CDR2 sequences are SGHVS and FQNEAQ. Trimming cost V 5 bases and J 4 bases, with 12 bases left between them. Supplemented by reference TRBV7-8 and TRBJ2-7, the full variable domain reads GAGVSQSPRYKVAKRGQDVALRCDPISGHVSLFWYQQALGQGPEFLTYFQNEAQLDKSGLPSDRFFAERPEGSVSTLKIQRTQQEDSAVYLCASSRSSRYEQYFGPGTRLTVT.

This clone occurred a few times. V usage is TRBV30 and J usage is TRBJ2-3; either TRBD1 or TRBD2 may supply D (5 bases each). Germline CDR1 GTSNPN, CDR2 SVGIG (reference sequence). This CDR3 is built from 12 residues. V was shortened by 2 bases and J by 10 bases, with 13 bases between the two germline ends. Written as DNA, the CDR3 is TGTGCCTGGAGTTTCTCCGGGACGGCGCAGTATTTT. This codes for CAWSFSGTAQYF.

The gene calls are TRBV30 and TRBJ1-1; D unclear. The CDR3 is 12 residues long. V lost 3 bases and J lost 1, with 6 bases in between. Germline V gives CDR1 GTSNPN, CDR2 SVGIG (reference sequence). The CDR3, as DNA: TGTGCCTGGAGATTGGGGAACACTGAAGCTTTCTTT. It encodes CAWRLGNTEAFF.

The chain uses TRBV11-1 and TRBJ2-2; maybe TRBD2 (6 bases). CDR3 length: 16 residues. Germline CDR1 reads SGHAT; CDR2 reads FQDESV (reference sequence). The V end lost 4 bases, the J end lost 1 base, and 13 bases lay between the germline ends. This chain's CDR3 is CASSWRGDMNTGELFF. The CDR3 DNA reads TGTGCCAGCAGCTGGAGGGGAGATATGAACACCGGGGAGCTGTTTTTT.

The gene calls are TRBV12-5 and TRBJ2-5, with D possibly TRBD2 on 6 matching bases. The CDR3 is made up of 14 amino acids. Germline-derived CDR1 and CDR2 are LGHNT and FRNRAP. V dropped 5 bases and J dropped 5 bases, with 15 bases sitting between them. CDR3 loop: CASGASDRGETQYF. In DNA form, the CDR3 reads TGTGCTAGTGGTGCTAGCGACCGGGGGGAGACCCAGTACTTC.

The chain is built from TRBV2 and TRBJ2-2, with D tentatively TRBD1 or TRBD2 (6 bases each). This CDR3 is 14 amino acids long. V was pared by 4 bases and J by 9 bases, with 15 bases between. Germline-derived CDR1 and CDR2 are SNHLY and FYNNEI. The CDR3 region is CASSGGLASRELFF. CDR3 in DNA: TGTGCCAGCAGTGGGGGGCTAGCGTCCCGGGAGCTGTTTTTT.

The CDR3, as DNA: TGTGCCAGCTCGACGGACGAGGGACGGACAGCCCAGTACTTC. Residues: CASSTDEGRTAQYF. The gene calls are TRBV18 and TRBJ2-5; possible D gene TRBD1, 6 bases. The CDR3 loop spans 14 amino acids. The germline V gene has CDR1 KGHSH and CDR2 LQKENI. The V and J ends lost 6 bases and 9 bases respectively, with 20 bases between them.

The rearrangement uses TRBV15 and TRBJ2-5; possibly TRBD1 for D (5 bases). Per the germline V gene, CDR1 is LNHNV and CDR2 is YYDKDF (reference sequence). Trimming left V 7 bases short and J 0 bases short, with 12 bases between. This CDR3 spans 14 amino acids. The CDR3 protein is CATTRQGYQETQYF. For the CDR3, the DNA is TGTGCCACCACGAGGCAGGGCTACCAAGAGACCCAGTACTTC.

The rearrangement links TRBV6-5 to TRBJ1-2, with D unresolved. CDR1 MNHEY and CDR2 SVGAGI come from the germline V gene. The CDR3 runs 14 residues. V lost 6 bases to trimming and J lost 4 bases, with 15 bases between them. This CDR3 reads CASSARTEIYGYTF. Written as DNA, the CDR3 is TGTGCCAGCAGCGCTCGGACGGAAATCTATGGCTACACCTTC.

CDR3 coding DNA: TGTGCCTGGAGTGTACGGGGGAGCTCCTACAATGAGCAGTTCTTC. Its protein product is CAWSVRGSSYNEQFF. The rearrangement uses TRBV30 and TRBJ2-1; D may be TRBD2 (6 bases). Deletions cut 0 bases from V and 0 bases from J, with 9 bases between. CDR3 size: 15 residues. The germline gives CDR1 GTSNPN, CDR2 SVGIG (reference sequence).

V gene TRBV7-8 combines with J gene TRBJ2-3; D remains ambiguous. Looked up from germline, CDR1 is SGHVS and CDR2 is FQNEAQ. This CDR3 has 14 amino acids. Trimming removed 5 bases from V and 4 bases from J, with 13 bases in between. As DNA, the CDR3 is TGTGCCAGCAGCCCGAGTTTCCCGGCAGATACGCAGTATTTT. Residues: CASSPSFPADTQYF.